The clone carrying this TCR beta chain was observed at least ten times. The antigen remains undetermined. V was cut by 6 bases and J by 9 bases, with 12 bases left in between. The CDR3 sequence is 12 residues long. The data stem from a study of T cells after yellow fever vaccination. Findings and caveats of the study: Abundant bulk-population clonotypes could contaminate the FACS-sorted repertoires. Weaker overall, the secondary response nonetheless peaked faster (day 5 versus 15).

Template-switching 5'RACE yielded the TCR cDNA; a universal primer site and UMIs were added in the process. MiXCR, applied by TCRdb to the 5' RACE reads, yields one record per CDR3 protein. The sample carries 350,000 to 450,000 distinct CDR3 sequences, approximately 6% recorded once. This receptor was taken from a man in his thirties or forties who received the YFV17D yellow fever vaccine. The rearrangement uses TRBV12-3 or TRBV12-4 and TRBJ2-1; D is unclear. The starting material was PBMCs, obtained 5 days after the yellow fever booster vaccination. The CDR3 sequence: CASSPMGTEQFF. For the CDR3, the DNA is TGTGCCAGCAGCCCCATGGGTACTGAGCAGTTCTTC.